The 25 T cell receptor beta chains below come from one sample, sequenced in a study of CD8 T cells in Susac syndrome. Reverse transcription of about 0.45 to 1 ug RNA was carried out with random hexamers. TCRdb processed the immunoSEQ multiplex PCR reads anew with MiXCR; each CDR3 protein has one entry. The sample carries some 300,000 distinct CDR3 sequences, roughly 81% recorded once. Material for sequencing was CD8+ T cells from PBMCs. The receptors stem from a human donor with multiple sclerosis.

This chain connects TRBV27 to TRBJ2-5; D is possibly TRBD1 or TRBD2 (5 bases each). Germline V gene sequence: CDR1 MNHEY, CDR2 SMNVEV (reference sequence). V shed 6 bases and J shed 9 bases, with 17 bases lying between them. The CDR3 covers 13 residues. CDR3 protein: CASSLRDGRPQYF. The CDR3 DNA reads TGTGCCAGCAGCCTTAGGGACGGCCGGCCCCAGTACTTC.

This rearrangement joins TRBV7-6 to TRBJ2-1; 13 nucleotides match TRBD2. V trimming: 1 base; J trimming: 6 bases; junction bases outside the gene matches: 15. Germline V CDR1 and CDR2: SGHVS, FNYEAQ. CDR3 size: 20 residues. CDR3 sequence (DNA): TGTGCCAGCAGCTTAGTCGGACTAGCGGGAGAGGGGGATGGGGGCAATGAGCAGTTCTTC. Translation: CASSLVGLAGEGDGGNEQFF.

This clonotype was recorded a few times. The V call is TRBV5-4, the J call TRBJ2-7; 7 nucleotides align to TRBD2. Trimming removed 5 bases from V and 1 base from J; junction bases left unmatched: 12. The germline CDR1 and CDR2 sequences are SGHNT and YYREEE (reference sequence). CDR3 length equals 16 residues. CDR3 residues: CASSYWGRALSYEQYF. Written as DNA, the CDR3 is TGTGCCAGCAGTTATTGGGGGAGGGCGCTTTCCTACGAGCAGTACTTC.

This chain uses TRBV28 with TRBJ1-1; 7 nucleotides line up with TRBD1. Trimming at V came to 9 bases and at J to 0 bases, leaving 7 bases not matched to a gene. The CDR3 is made up of 14 amino acids. Germline CDR1 and CDR2: MDHEN and SYDVKM. For the CDR3, the DNA is TGTGCCAGTTGGGACAGTCTCATGAACACTGAAGCTTTCTTT. Amino acids: CASWDSLMNTEAFF.

This clonotype was seen just once. The chain combines TRBV12-5 with TRBJ2-1; no reliable D call. The CDR3 is made up of 9 amino acids. Trimming cost V 6 bases and J 9 bases, with 3 bases left between them. Germline V gene lookup returns CDR1 LGHNT and CDR2 FRNRAP. The CDR3 coding sequence is TGTGCTAGTGGACTTGAGCAGTTCTTC. Encoded protein: CASGLEQFF.

This clonotype has a handful of counts. The chain recombines TRBV30 with TRBJ1-1; D not certain. The CDR3 is made up of 12 amino acids. V dropped 0 bases and J dropped 2 bases, with 4 bases sitting between them. The V gene's germline CDR1 is GTSNPN and CDR2 SVGIG (reference sequence). The DNA of the CDR3 is TGTGCCTGGAGTGTTGGTAACACTGAAGCTTTCTTT. It is translated as CAWSVGNTEAFF.

This chain uses TRBV2 with TRBJ2-3, with unresolved D. V gave up 7 bases and J gave up 3 bases, with 8 bases separating them. Germline CDR1 reads SNHLY; CDR2 reads FYNNEI. The CDR3 totals 12 residues. For the CDR3, the DNA is TGTGCCAGCATTGGATCTACAGATACGCAGTATTTT. It yields the protein CASIGSTDTQYF.

V is TRBV27 and J is TRBJ2-2; D is unclear. The germline V gene has CDR1 MNHEY and CDR2 SMNVEV (reference sequence). There are 13 residues in the CDR3. Trimming left V 2 bases short and J 4 bases short, with 5 bases between. The CDR3 nucleotides read TGTGCCAGCAGTTTACTCGCCACCGGGGAGCTGTTTTTT. Translating it yields CASSLLATGELFF.

The chain combines TRBV5-1 with TRBJ2-7; D may be TRBD1 or TRBD2 (5 bases each). The CDR3 covers 15 residues. Germline lookup yields CDR1 SGHRS and CDR2 YFSETQ. V was clipped by 3 bases and J by 2 bases, with 15 bases between them. CDR3 region: CASSSPGTGAYEQYF. The CDR3 DNA sequence: TGCGCCAGCAGCTCCCCAGGGACCGGGGCCTACGAGCAGTACTTC.

J is TRBJ2-7 and V is TRBV15; D might be TRBD2 (6 bases). The CDR3 loop spans 12 amino acids. V lost 5 bases and J lost 2, with 7 bases in between. Per the germline V gene, CDR1 is LNHNV and CDR2 is YYDKDF (reference sequence). The CDR3, as DNA: TGTGCCACCAGCCCGGGAGCCTACGAGCAGTACTTC. It yields the protein CATSPGAYEQYF.

The chain links TRBV27 to TRBJ1-2, with D possibly matching TRBD1 (6 bases). V shed 0 bases and J shed 10 bases, with 18 bases lying between them. The CDR3 consists of 15 residues. Germline V gene lookup returns CDR1 MNHEY and CDR2 SMNVEV (reference sequence). The chain's CDR3 is CASSLSSGAVAHYTF. The CDR3 region has the DNA TGTGCCAGCAGTTTATCTTCAGGGGCGGTTGCCCACTACACCTTC.

V usage is TRBV12-3 or TRBV12-4 and J usage is TRBJ2-4, with D perhaps given as TRBD1 or TRBD2 (7 bases each). Trimming pared 3 bases from V and 8 bases from J, leaving 11 bases between. This CDR3 comprises 13 residues. CDR3 sequence: CASSFPGGDIQYF. CDR3 sequence (DNA): TGTGCCAGCAGTTTTCCAGGGGGGGACATTCAGTACTTC.

The rearrangement links TRBV5-1 to TRBJ1-2; no reliable D call. Trimming pared 0 bases from V and 7 bases from J, leaving 16 bases between. This CDR3 is 15 amino acids long. Per germline, CDR1 SGHRS and CDR2 YFSETQ. CDR3 loop: CASSLAPTGIAGYTF. The CDR3, as DNA: TGCGCCAGCAGCTTGGCCCCCACGGGTATAGCTGGCTACACCTTC.

The CDR3 sequence is CASSLAQGATGELFF. The DNA of the CDR3 is TGTGCCAGCAGCTTAGCCCAGGGCGCGACCGGGGAGCTGTTTTTT. This rearrangement joins TRBV7-9 to TRBJ2-2; a weak D match, TRBD1 (5 bases). Germline CDR1 and CDR2: SEHNR and FQNEAQ (reference sequence). V gave up 0 bases and J gave up 5 bases, with 10 bases separating them. This CDR3 is 15 amino acids long. Variable domain in full (rest from reference TRBV7-9 and TRBJ2-2): DTGVSQNPRHKITKRGQNVTFRCDPISEHNRLYWYRQTLGQGPEFLTYFQNEAQLEKSRLLSDRFSAERPKGSFSTLEIQRTEQGDSAMYLCASSLAQGATGELFFGEGSRLTVL.

The chain links TRBV27 to TRBJ1-3; a possible D gene is TRBD1 (5 bases). Trimming took off 10 bases at V and 0 bases at J, with 10 bases between the two ends. Looked up from germline, CDR1 is MNHEY and CDR2 is SMNVEV (reference sequence). This CDR3 has 13 residues. CDR3 bases: TGTGCCAAACCGACAGTCTCTGGAAACACCATATATTTT. The encoded protein is CAKPTVSGNTIYF.

The genes are TRBV6-2 or TRBV6-3 and TRBJ1-1; D is possibly TRBD1 (6 bases). Trimming shortened V by 6 bases and J by 5 bases, and 22 bases separated the two germline ends. The CDR3 is 16 amino acids. The V gene's germline CDR1 is MNHEY and CDR2 SVGEGT. Written as DNA, the CDR3 is TGTGCCAGCAGCCACCGCGACAGGAGCCTGTTGACTGAAGCTTTCTTT. Protein product: CASSHRDRSLLTEAFF.

The genes are TRBV13 and TRBJ2-3; 14 bases map to TRBD2. Germline CDR1 PRHDT, CDR2 FYEKMQ (reference sequence). CDR3 length: 16 amino acids. J was trimmed by 8 bases and V by 5 bases; bases with no gene match: 9. The CDR3 DNA reads TGTGCCAGCAGCGCGCCCGGGACTAGCGGGAGTAGTACGCAGTATTTT. This gives the protein CASSAPGTSGSSTQYF.

The chain recombines TRBV6-1 with TRBJ1-2; no clear D. V dropped 2 bases and J dropped 5 bases, with 15 bases sitting between them. Germline CDR1 MNHNS, CDR2 SASEGT. The CDR3 runs 15 residues. The CDR3 is CASSESRGPPYGYTF. The DNA for the CDR3 is TGTGCCAGCAGTGAATCTCGAGGGCCGCCTTATGGCTACACCTTC.

The rearrangement links TRBV4-1 to TRBJ2-7; D is unclear. The CDR3 is 15 residues long. The V gene lost 0 bases and the J gene lost 0 bases, with 9 bases spanning the gap. In germline, CDR1 is MGHRA, CDR2 YSYEKL. The CDR3 protein is CASSQDDRFSYEQYF. CDR3 nucleotide sequence: TGCGCCAGCAGCCAAGATGACCGGTTCTCCTACGAGCAGTACTTC.

This chain links TRBV5-1 with TRBJ2-1; 10 bases line up with TRBD2. The CDR3 contains 15 residues. Germline V lookup: CDR1 SGHRS, CDR2 YFSETQ. The V and J ends lost 7 bases and 0 bases, in that order; junction bases with no gene match: 4. The chain's CDR3 is CASLPSGSSYNEQFF. The CDR3 DNA sequence: TGCGCCAGCCTTCCTAGCGGGAGCTCCTACAATGAGCAGTTCTTC.

This clonotype was counted only a few times. V usage is TRBV6-1 and J usage is TRBJ1-2; D is ambiguous. Germline V gene lookup returns CDR1 MNHNS and CDR2 SASEGT. The V end was cut by 6 bases, the J end by 7 bases, with 27 bases between. The CDR3 consists of 17 residues. The CDR3 spells CASRGFNTMGSPLGYTF. CDR3 coding DNA: TGTGCCAGCAGAGGTTTCAATACGATGGGCAGCCCCCTTGGCTACACCTTC.

The J gene is TRBJ1-5, the V gene TRBV10-3, with unresolved D. The CDR3 has 15 residues. The germline gives CDR1 ENHRY, CDR2 SYGVKD. The V gene lost 0 bases and the J gene lost 4 bases, with 10 bases spanning the gap. CDR3 residues: CAISESNSLNQPQHF. DNA of the CDR3: TGTGCCATCAGTGAGTCGAACAGCTTAAATCAGCCCCAGCATTTT.

The J gene is TRBJ2-1, the V gene TRBV5-4; 7 nucleotides line up with TRBD2. The CDR3 totals 13 residues. Per germline, CDR1 SGHNT and CDR2 YYREEE (reference sequence). Losses at the gene ends were 0 bases for V and 10 bases for J; bases not matched to a gene: 4. In DNA form, the CDR3 reads TGTGCCAGCAGCTTGGAACGACTAGCCGAGCAGTTCTTC. It specifies CASSLERLAEQFF.

The chain uses TRBV28 and TRBJ2-1; a weak D match, TRBD2 (6 bases). Trimming stripped 6 bases from V and 5 bases from J, with 20 bases between. This CDR3 spans 16 amino acids. Germline V CDR1 and CDR2: MDHEN, SYDVKM. The CDR3 nucleotides are TGTGCCAGCAGCACCGGGAGCCGGAGAATGAACAATGAGCAGTTCTTC. It yields the protein CASSTGSRRMNNEQFF.

The gene calls are TRBV28 and TRBJ2-7, with a weak D call TRBD1 (6 bases). This CDR3 is built from 14 residues. The germline V gene encodes CDR1 MDHEN and CDR2 SYDVKM. Trimming removed 3 bases at V and 3 bases at J, with 12 bases between. The CDR3 DNA follows: TGTGCCAGCAGTTTCATAGGGGGTATCTACGAGCAGTACTTC. Its translation is CASSFIGGIYEQYF.